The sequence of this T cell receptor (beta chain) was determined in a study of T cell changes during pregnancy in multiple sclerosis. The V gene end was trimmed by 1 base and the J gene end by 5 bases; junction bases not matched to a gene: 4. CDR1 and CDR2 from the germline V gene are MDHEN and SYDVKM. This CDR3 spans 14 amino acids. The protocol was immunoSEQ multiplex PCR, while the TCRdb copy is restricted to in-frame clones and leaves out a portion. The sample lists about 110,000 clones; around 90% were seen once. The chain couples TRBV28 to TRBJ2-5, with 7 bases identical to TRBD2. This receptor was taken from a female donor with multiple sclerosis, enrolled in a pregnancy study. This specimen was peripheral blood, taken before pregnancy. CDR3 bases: TGTGCCAGCAGTTTATCCGAGGGAGGGGAGACCCAGTACTTC. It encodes CASSLSEGGETQYF. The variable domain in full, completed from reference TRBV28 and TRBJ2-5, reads DVKVTQSSRYLVKRTGEKVFLECVQDMDHENMFWYRQDPGLGLRLIYFSYDVKMKEKGDIPEGYSVSREKKERFSLILESASTNQTSMYLCASSLSEGGETQYFGPGTRLLVL.